The sequence of this T cell receptor (beta chain) was determined in a study of spatial heterogeneity in lung cancer. Study context: Sequences of the beta chain were consistently detected in greater numbers than alpha-chain sequences. Averaged across combinations, each unique TCR and UMI pairing appeared more than ten times in raw reads, which were uncorrected.

Time point indicated: sample taken at primary tumor resection. No cell sorting; template was whole RNA from tumor, lung tissue or PBMC. The roughly 79 donors had untreated early-stage non-small cell lung cancer. The CDR3 has 14 amino acids. Trimming cost V 3 bases and J 5 bases, with 16 bases left between them. Germline loops: CDR1 SQVTM, CDR2 ANQGSEA. Single TCR cDNA molecules each had their own unique molecular identifier. MiXCR, run by TCRdb on the 5' RACE reads, gives a single entry per CDR3 protein. The data contain fewer than 20,000 distinct CDR3 sequences, around a fifth of them singletons. The V gene is TRBV29-1, the J gene TRBJ2-5; D is unresolved. This specimen consisted of PBMCs, obtained at surgery. The source is a male donor with early-stage non-small cell lung cancer. This chain's CDR3 is CSVERSDPGETQYF. In DNA, the CDR3 is TGCAGCGTTGAGCGGTCAGATCCCGGGGAGACCCAGTACTTC.